What follows are 19 T cell receptor beta chains derived from one specimen sequenced in a study of metastatic and nonmetastatic thyroid tumors. TCRdb redid the clone calls on the PCR reads using MiXCR. The repertoire holds 30,000 to 35,000 clones, over 12% seen once, with around 19% in the top ten. Thyroid surgery was preceded by no treatment in any patient. Specimen: blood. Receptors were obtained from a male donor with papillary thyroid cancer or a benign thyroid nodule (not recorded which). Some clones in this sample may be carry-over from other donors' samples.

The chain joins TRBV5-6 to TRBJ2-3, with unresolved D. The CDR3 loop spans 14 amino acids. V lost 3 bases and J lost 1, with 9 bases in between. CDR1 and CDR2 from the germline V gene are SGHDT and YYEEEE. The CDR3 here is CASSWRFGTDTQYF. The CDR3 bases are TGTGCCAGCAGCTGGCGGTTCGGCACAGATACGCAGTATTTT.

This clone has a count of ten or more. This chain connects TRBV7-2 to TRBJ2-3; 9 bases line up with TRBD2. The V gene's germline CDR1 is SGHTA and CDR2 FQGNSA. This CDR3 spans 17 amino acids. V dropped 4 bases and J dropped 3; count of bases not matched to a gene: 11. CDR3 loop: CASSSLISGRATDTQYF. The DNA for the CDR3 is TGTGCCAGCAGCTCCCTTATTAGCGGGAGAGCGACAGATACGCAGTATTTT.

This clone was seen many times. The chain uses TRBV6-4 and TRBJ2-4; TRBD2 matches 7 bases. V was pared by 2 bases and J by 9 bases, with 4 bases of the junction left unmatched. The CDR3 has 13 amino acids. Germline values: CDR1 MRHNA, CDR2 SNTAGT. CDR3 amino acids: CASSDNGGTIQYF. The CDR3 coding sequence is TGTGCCAGCAGTGACAACGGGGGGACCATTCAGTACTTC.

Only a few counts were recorded for this clone. The chain uses TRBV10-1 and TRBJ1-4; D may be TRBD1 (5 bases). The CDR3 consists of 17 residues. CDR1 is WNHNN, CDR2 SYGVQD, per germline (reference sequence). The V end lost 10 bases, the J end lost 7 bases, and 28 bases lay between the germline ends. CDR3: CATPRSREGSNAEKLFF. CDR3 bases: TGCGCCACCCCAAGGTCCAGGGAGGGTTCTAATGCTGAAAAACTGTTTTTT.

This clone occurred many times. The chain recombines TRBV5-1 with TRBJ1-4; D ambiguous. Trimming shortened V by 5 bases and J by 4 bases, and 9 bases separated the two germline ends. The CDR3 spans 13 residues. Germline loops: CDR1 SGHRS, CDR2 YFSETQ. DNA of the CDR3: TGCGCCAGCAGGACTGTTGATAATGAAAAACTGTTTTTT. Protein sequence: CASRTVDNEKLFF.

This clone was observed many times. The V call is TRBV7-9, the J call TRBJ2-2; D possibly corresponds to TRBD2 (6 bases). The CDR3 runs 14 residues. The germline V and J ends were trimmed by 5 bases and 4 bases, with 11 bases remaining between them. The germline CDR1 and CDR2 sequences are SEHNR and FQNEAQ (reference sequence). CDR3 coding DNA: TGTGCCAGCAGCCCGGGACTGTCCACCGGGGAGCTGTTTTTT. Its translation: CASSPGLSTGELFF.

The V and J genes are TRBV20-1 and TRBJ1-1, with 7 bases identical to TRBD1. This CDR3 is 15 amino acids long. J was trimmed by 0 bases and V by 3 bases; bases with no gene match: 7. The germline V gene encodes CDR1 DFQATT and CDR2 SNEGSKA (reference sequence). CDR3 nucleotides: TGCAGTGCTAGGAGGAAGGGGGCAGTGAACACTGAAGCTTTCTTT. Translating gives CSARRKGAVNTEAFF.

This clone was recorded at least ten times. This same CDR3 is encoded by further DNA sequences in the sample. The chain uses TRBV27 and TRBJ2-5, with D perhaps matching TRBD1 (6 bases). The CDR3 extends over 14 amino acids. Trimming stripped 6 bases from V and 4 bases from J, with 15 bases between. Germline V gene lookup returns CDR1 MNHEY and CDR2 SMNVEV (reference sequence). The CDR3 region has the DNA TGTGCCAGCAGATCGGGACCAGGGGTAGAGACCCAGTACTTC. It codes for CASRSGPGVETQYF.

This clone was picked up many times. The V and J genes are TRBV7-3 and TRBJ2-1, with D uncertain. Trimming stripped 6 bases from V and 7 bases from J, with 10 bases between. The length of the CDR3 is 12 residues. CDR1 and CDR2 from the germline V gene are SGHTA and FQGTGA. The CDR3 coding sequence is TGTGCCAGCAGTAACCCCCTAAATGAGCAGTTCTTC. It is translated as CASSNPLNEQFF.

This clone was recorded a few times. One end of the junction fails to match germline, which may point to a read error. V and J are TRBV28 and TRBJ2-1; TRBD2 aligns across 11 bases. This CDR3 region has 16 residues. The germline V gene has CDR1 MDHEN and CDR2 SYDVKM. The CDR3 reads CASITRLAGSYNERFF. Written as DNA, the CDR3 is TGTGCCAGCATCACCCGACTAGCGGGATCTTACAATGAGCGGTTCTTC.

This clone was seen repeatedly, ten times or more. The chain is built from TRBV19 and TRBJ1-1; 7 bases agree with TRBD1. The germline V gene encodes CDR1 LNHDA and CDR2 SQIVND (reference sequence). The V and J ends lost 5 bases and 4 bases, in that order; junction bases with no gene match: 7. The CDR3 length is 14 residues. Here the CDR3 DNA reads TGTGCCAGTAGTTCTGACAGGGTGGCCACTGAAGCTTTCTTT. Protein product: CASSSDRVATEAFF. The complete variable domain, with remaining parts taken from reference TRBV19 and TRBJ1-1, reads DGGITQSPKYLFRKEGQNVTLSCEQNLNHDAMYWYRQDPGQGLRLIYYSQIVNDFQKGDIAEGYSVSREKKESFPLTVTSAQKNPTAFYLCASSSDRVATEAFFGQGTRLTVV.

This clone was recorded at least ten times. The chain links TRBV19 to TRBJ1-2, with a weak D call TRBD1 (5 bases). The CDR3 extends over 14 amino acids. Germline assignment: CDR1 LNHDA and CDR2 SQIVND (reference sequence). V was pared by 4 bases and J by 2 bases, with 11 bases between. The CDR3 spells CASSRGGTNYGYTF. The CDR3 DNA follows: TGTGCCAGTAGTAGGGGCGGTACGAACTATGGCTACACCTTC.

Turning to this clone: Since the CDR3 does not end with the conserved phenylalanine or tryptophan, this likely comes from a read error. V gene TRBV19 combines with J gene TRBJ2-7; 13 nucleotides line up with TRBD2. From germline, CDR1 is LNHDA and CDR2 SQIVND (reference sequence). This CDR3 is 17 amino acids long. The ends lost 7 bases at V and 2 bases at J; junction bases unmatched: 11. CDR3 sequence reads: CASIKVSGLAGTYEQYI. Written as DNA, the CDR3 is TGTGCCAGTATTAAGGTGTCGGGACTAGCGGGGACCTACGAGCAGTACATC.

This clone came up a few times. CDR3 sequence: CASSWGPGSDEQFF. The CDR3 DNA reads TGTGCCAGCAGCTGGGGCCCAGGGTCGGATGAGCAGTTCTTC. V and J are TRBV5-4 and TRBJ2-1; TRBD1 is a possible D gene (5 bases). Per germline, CDR1 SGHNT and CDR2 YYREEE (reference sequence). The CDR3 runs 14 residues. V was trimmed by 3 bases and J by 8 bases, leaving 15 bases between them.

As to this clone: One junction end disagrees with the germline gene, perhaps due to a read error. V gene TRBV7-9 combines with J gene TRBJ1-1; D not resolved. Germline CDR1 is SEHNR and CDR2 is FQNEAQ (reference sequence). This CDR3 is 15 amino acids long. The CDR3 spells CASSYRDMLGTEALF. The CDR3 DNA reads TGTGCCAGCAGCTACCGTGACATGTTGGGCACTGAAGCTTTATTT.

At least ten counts were recorded for this clone. The chain joins TRBV7-9 to TRBJ2-7; D remains unclear. The germline V and J ends were trimmed by 4 bases and 3 bases, with 7 bases remaining between them. The CDR3 runs 12 residues. Germline CDR1 reads SEHNR; CDR2 reads FQNEAQ (reference sequence). The DNA for the CDR3 is TGTGCCAGCAGCTACCAAAACTACGAGCAGTACTTC. It encodes CASSYQNYEQYF.

The V call is TRBV28, the J call TRBJ1-2; D is ambiguous. The CDR3 has 13 residues. V lost 2 bases and J lost 4, with 8 bases in between. In germline, CDR1 is MDHEN, CDR2 SYDVKM. This chain's CDR3 is CASSLGEIYGYTF. As DNA, the CDR3 is TGTGCCAGCAGTTTAGGGGAGATCTATGGCTACACCTTC.

This clone was counted at least ten times. This sequence joins TRBV20-1 and TRBJ2-1; 12 bases align to TRBD2. The CDR3 extends over 17 amino acids. Unmatched junction bases numbered 12, after V lost 6 bases and J lost 3 bases. Germline V CDR1 and CDR2: DFQATT, SNEGSKA (reference sequence). Here the CDR3 reads CSAPHPLLAGGYNEQFF. For the CDR3, the DNA is TGCAGTGCCCCTCACCCCCTACTAGCGGGGGGCTACAATGAGCAGTTCTTC.

This clone was seen ten or more times. The chain combines TRBV28 with TRBJ2-7, with 8 bases lining up with TRBD2. CDR1 and CDR2 from the germline V gene are MDHEN and SYDVKM. The CDR3 runs 16 residues. J was trimmed by 1 base and V by 3 bases; bases with no gene match: 8. The CDR3 bases are TGTGCCAGCAGTTTTGGTAGTAGCGGGGCTTCCTACGAGCAGTACTTC. Translated, it gives CASSFGSSGASYEQYF.